This T cell receptor beta chain was documented in a study of blood T cell repertoires in COVID-19. This CDR3 region has 14 residues. Germline CDR1 and CDR2: SGHNT and YYREEE (reference sequence). Between the trimmed V and J ends, which lost 0 bases and 7 bases, there was a span of 14 bases. Here immunoSEQ multiplex PCR was the method, and the copy in TCRdb shows in-frame clones only, minus some. The sample contains around 340,000 clones, approximately 83% of which appear only once. Participants were aged about 18 to 100 years from about two dozen US areas. This sequence was found in a woman in her thirties or forties with acute COVID-19. The sequenced sample consisted of PBMCs or T cells enriched from blood (not recorded which). The chain joins TRBV5-4 to TRBJ2-7; TRBD2 is a possible D gene (6 bases). This CDR3 is CASSLGGMRDEQYF. The CDR3 DNA reads as TGTGCCAGCAGCTTGGGGGGGATGCGGGATGAGCAGTACTTC. Filled out from reference TRBV5-4 and TRBJ2-7, the complete variable domain reads ETGVTQSPTHLIKTRGQQVTLRCSSQSGHNTVSWYQQALGQGPQFIFQYYREEENGRGNFPPRFSGLQFPNYSSELNVNALELDDSALYLCASSLGGMRDEQYFGPGTRLTVT.